Following are 7 T cell receptor beta chains from one sample sequenced in a study of beta chain features in type 1 diabetes. The entirety of the isolated RNA underwent reverse transcription, so expressed TCRB transcripts were sequenced. Profiled with immunoSEQ multiplex PCR; TCRdb holds only in-frame clones, not every one. The table shows fewer than 150,000 clones, with less than 9% occurring only once. Specimen: central memory CD4+ T cells from blood. The receptors were gathered from a woman in her twenties or thirties in good health.

In this sample, this clone turned up a few times. V and J are TRBV10-3 and TRBJ1-4, with a weak D call TRBD1 (5 bases). The V gene's germline CDR1 is ENHRY and CDR2 SYGVKD. The CDR3 is made up of 14 amino acids. Trimming shortened V by 4 bases and J by 4 bases, and 10 bases separated the two germline ends. Here the CDR3 reads CAISGGGSNEKLFF. The CDR3 DNA follows: TGTGCCATCAGTGGCGGGGGGAGTAATGAAAAACTGTTTTTT.

A few counts support this clone. Other DNA sequences within the sample encode an identical CDR3. J is TRBJ1-2 and V is TRBV9; maybe TRBD1 (5 bases). CDR3 length: 14 residues. Trimming removed 3 bases at V and 0 bases at J, with 9 bases between. Germline-derived CDR1 and CDR2 are SGDLS and YYNGEE. CDR3 residues: CASSELGANYGYTF. CDR3 DNA: TGTGCCAGCAGCGAGCTAGGGGCTAACTATGGCTACACCTTC.

This clone appeared a few times. This chain connects TRBV7-2 to TRBJ1-2; 9 nucleotides align to TRBD1. V was clipped by 5 bases and J by 2 bases; unmatched bases: 6. Germline V lookup: CDR1 SGHTA, CDR2 FQGNSA. The CDR3 extends over 15 amino acids. DNA of the CDR3: TGTGCCAGCAGCCCGGGACAGGGTATAAACTATGGCTACACCTTC. This sequence encodes CASSPGQGINYGYTF. Using reference TRBV7-2 and TRBJ1-2 for the parts outside the CDR3, the full variable domain is GAGVSQSPSNKVTEKGKDVELRCDPISGHTALYWYRQSLGQGLEFLIYFQGNSAPDKSGLPSDRFSAERTGGSVSTLTIQRTQQEDSAVYLCASSPGQGINYGYTFGSGTRLTVV.

The chain is built from TRBV6-1 and TRBJ1-4; a possible D gene is TRBD1 (5 bases). Trimming took 10 bases from V and 2 from J, leaving 14 bases between them. In germline, CDR1 is MNHNS, CDR2 SASEGT. The CDR3 consists of 14 residues. The CDR3 region has the DNA TGTGCCACAATGGGGGGGGTGACTAATGAAAAACTGTTTTTT. Its protein product is CATMGGVTNEKLFF.

The chain carries TRBV27 and TRBJ1-2, with 7 bases aligning to TRBD1. Germline values: CDR1 MNHEY, CDR2 SMNVEV (reference sequence). Losses at the gene ends were 6 bases for V and 6 bases for J; bases not matched to a gene: 10. The CDR3 extends over 14 amino acids. CDR3 sequence reads: CASSSRQGRDGYTF. The DNA of the CDR3 is TGTGCCAGCAGCTCACGACAGGGAAGGGATGGCTACACCTTC.

This clone was detected only a few times. The chain employs TRBV15 and TRBJ2-2; 8 bases are shared with TRBD2. The V segment lost 8 bases and the J segment 2 bases; nucleotides outside the gene matches: 4. CDR1 LNHNV and CDR2 YYDKDF come from the germline V gene (reference sequence). The CDR3 covers 14 residues. This CDR3 is CATGLAGNTGELFF. CDR3 coding DNA: TGTGCCACCGGCCTAGCGGGTAACACCGGGGAGCTGTTTTTT.

This clone was recorded a few times. This rearrangement joins TRBV5-1 to TRBJ1-4; D ambiguous. The CDR3 totals 13 residues. Germline-derived CDR1 and CDR2 are SGHRS and YFSETQ. V lost 2 bases to trimming and J lost 8 bases, with 10 bases between them. The CDR3 spells CASSFNFNEKLFF. In DNA form, the CDR3 reads TGCGCCAGCAGCTTTAACTTTAACGAAAAACTGTTTTTT.